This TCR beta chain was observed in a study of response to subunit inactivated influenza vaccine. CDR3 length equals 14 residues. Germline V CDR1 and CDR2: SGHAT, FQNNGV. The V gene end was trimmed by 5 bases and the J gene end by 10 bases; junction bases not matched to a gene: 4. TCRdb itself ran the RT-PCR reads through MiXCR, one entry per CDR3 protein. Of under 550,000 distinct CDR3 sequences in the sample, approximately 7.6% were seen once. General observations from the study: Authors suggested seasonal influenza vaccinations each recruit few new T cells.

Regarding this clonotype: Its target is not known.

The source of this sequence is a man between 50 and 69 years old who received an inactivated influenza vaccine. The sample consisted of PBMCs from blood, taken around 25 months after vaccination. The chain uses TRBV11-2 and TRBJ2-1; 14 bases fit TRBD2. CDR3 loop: CASSAGLAGVEQFF. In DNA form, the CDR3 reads TGTGCCAGCAGCGCGGGACTAGCGGGGGTCGAGCAGTTCTTC.